Detailed here is one T cell receptor beta chain. This CDR3 comprises 13 residues. The ends were cut back, 7 bases at V and 0 bases at J, with 9 bases in the middle. Germline CDR1 MDHEN, CDR2 SYDVKM. Adult donors, all healthy and HIV-negative, had no recent acute infections or vaccinations. Combination of CD45RO+ cells with CCR7-negative CD45RA+ TemRA cells was used for CD8 memory. These data belong to a study of shared clonotypes between healthy human individuals. The deep-level immunoSEQ assay was used. Original handling: Owing to the provision of junction-only sequences devoid of quality scores by immunoSEQ, filtering differed. The repertoire was sequenced with immunoSEQ multiplex PCR; TCRdb's copy has only in-frame clones and lacks some. V and J calls and clone size are copied from that table; D and trimming were computed from the DNA. This table has approximately 710,000 clones, around 91% appearing once.

This clonotype originated in a man younger than 30 in good health. Some clones in this sample may be carry-over from other donors' samples. The V gene is TRBV28, the J gene TRBJ1-1; no firm D call. The sample consisted of memory CD8+ T cells from PBMCs. Regarding subset: CD45RO+ cells pooled with CCR7-negative TemRA cells. CDR3 DNA sequence: TGTGCCAGCAACCAGGCCATGAACACTGAAGCTTTCTTT. This codes for CASNQAMNTEAFF. The full variable domain, rest sourced from reference TRBV28 and TRBJ1-1, is DVKVTQSSRYLVKRTGEKVFLECVQDMDHENMFWYRQDPGLGLRLIYFSYDVKMKEKGDIPEGYSVSREKKERFSLILESASTNQTSMYLCASNQAMNTEAFFGQGTRLTVV.